The clone carrying this TCR beta chain was seen more than once but under ten times. What it binds is not known. These gene names are mouse names. The read terminates 1 residue ahead of where the CDR3 ends, so the germline J gene completes it. This entry belongs to a study of tissue T cells after allogeneic stem cell transplantation. General study points: Few T cell clones were shared across patients, but motif clusters showed tissue-specific shared signatures.

V lost 4 bases and J lost 3; bases outside the gene matches: 1. This CDR3 contains 13 residues. CDR1 and CDR2 from the germline V gene are LGHDT and YNNKQL (reference sequence). Generated by immunoSEQ multiplex PCR, the TCRdb table keeps only in-frame clones and is missing some. The data contain about 16,000 clones, about 70% of them singletons. This receptor was identified in a female BALB/c mouse in good health. Strain MHC haplotype: H2-d. What was sequenced was spleen. The chain joins TRBV4 to TRBJ2-7; 9 bases align to TRBD2. The CDR3 protein is CASSSTGGYEQYF. CDR3 bases read: TGTGCCAGCAGCTCGACTGGGGGCTATGAACAGTAC.